This T cell receptor (beta chain) was documented in a study of identical twins. The study's findings and limits: There was an excess of low generation probability in the out-of-frame alpha sequences that twins shared.

A note on this clonotype: The antigen is undetermined.

Germline CDR1 SEHNR, CDR2 FQNEAQ (reference sequence). Trimming took 11 bases from V and 4 from J, leaving 13 bases between them. The CDR3 consists of 12 residues. A universal primer binding site was introduced by template switching. The final cDNA contained unique molecular identifiers. MiXCR, applied by TCRdb to the 5' RACE reads, yields one record per CDR3 protein. The sample carries about 810,000 distinct CDR3 sequences, 9% to 15% recorded once. The same sample was also used in a study of yellow fever vaccine responses in identical twins. That report adds: It has been reported that, in twins, the vaccine T cell response seemed partly convergent and partly personalized.

The source of this sequence is a woman aged 18-29 years in good health. The sequencing input was PBMCs. The rearrangement uses TRBV7-9 and TRBJ2-3, with a possible D match to TRBD1 (6 bases). The CDR3 loop reads CAGQGTPDTQYF. The CDR3 bases are TGTGCCGGCCAGGGGACCCCAGATACGCAGTATTTT. Full variable domain (outside the CDR3, taken from reference TRBV7-9 and TRBJ2-3): DTGVSQNPRHKITKRGQNVTFRCDPISEHNRLYWYRQTLGQGPEFLTYFQNEAQLEKSRLLSDRFSAERPKGSFSTLEIQRTEQGDSAMYLCAGQGTPDTQYFGPGTRLTVL.